In its sample, the clone carrying this T cell receptor beta chain was seen a few times. The CDR3 has 14 residues. V shed 5 bases and J shed 5 bases, with 15 bases lying between them. During its preparation, the TCRbeta library received unique molecular identifiers. TCRdb re-called the PCR reads with MiXCR, one entry per CDR3 protein. The sample has about 830,000 distinct CDR3 sequences, about 15% seen once. The data stem from a study of T-cell reconstitution after alpha-beta-depleted transplantation in children. The receptor comes from a male patient aged 10 to 17 who had a stem cell transplant for acute lymphoblastic leukemia, so the T cells may come from the graft donor. V is TRBV12-3 or TRBV12-4 and J is TRBJ2-5; the D call may be TRBD1 or TRBD2 (6 bases each). The sequences come from PBMCs, mostly from graft donor cells, collected 360 days after TCRalphabeta/CD19-depleted stem cell transplant. CDR3: CASSTLGGWETQYF. In DNA form, the CDR3 reads TGTGCCAGCAGTACCTTAGGGGGGTGGGAGACCCAGTACTTC.